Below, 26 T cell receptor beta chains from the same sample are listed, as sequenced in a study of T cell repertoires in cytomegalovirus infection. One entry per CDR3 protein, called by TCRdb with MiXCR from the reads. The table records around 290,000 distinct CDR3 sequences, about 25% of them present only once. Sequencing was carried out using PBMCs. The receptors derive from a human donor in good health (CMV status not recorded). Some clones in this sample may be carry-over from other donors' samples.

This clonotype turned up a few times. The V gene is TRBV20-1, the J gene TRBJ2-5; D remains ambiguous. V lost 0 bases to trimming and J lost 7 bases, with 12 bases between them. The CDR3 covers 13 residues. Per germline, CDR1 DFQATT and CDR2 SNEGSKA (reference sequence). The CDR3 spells CSAREAVAGTQYF. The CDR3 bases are TGCAGTGCTAGAGAGGCGGTAGCTGGGACCCAGTACTTC.

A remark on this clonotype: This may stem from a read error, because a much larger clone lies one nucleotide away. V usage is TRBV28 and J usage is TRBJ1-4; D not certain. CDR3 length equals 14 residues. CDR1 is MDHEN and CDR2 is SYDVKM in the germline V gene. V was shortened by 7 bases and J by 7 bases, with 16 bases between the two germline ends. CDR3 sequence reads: CASTITQYREKLFF. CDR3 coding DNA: TGTGCCAGCACCATAACCCAGTATCGTGAAAAACTGTTTTTT.

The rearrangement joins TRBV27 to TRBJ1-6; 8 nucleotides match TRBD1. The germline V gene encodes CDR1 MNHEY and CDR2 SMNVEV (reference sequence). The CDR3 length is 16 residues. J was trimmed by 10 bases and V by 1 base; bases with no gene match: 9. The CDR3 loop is CASSLLSAGGESPLHF. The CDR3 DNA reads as TGTGCCAGCAGTTTATTATCCGCAGGGGGCGAGTCACCCCTCCACTTT.

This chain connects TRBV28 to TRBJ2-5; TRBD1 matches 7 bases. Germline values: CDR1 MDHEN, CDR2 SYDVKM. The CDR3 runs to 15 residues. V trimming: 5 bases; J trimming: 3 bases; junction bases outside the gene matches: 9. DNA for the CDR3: TGTGCCAGCAGTCCCCAGACAGGGTGGGAAGAGACCCAGTACTTC. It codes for CASSPQTGWEETQYF.

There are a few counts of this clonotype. CDR3 in DNA: TGTGCCATCAGTGGGACGACCGGGACAGGGGGTAATAATTCACCCCTCCACTTT. Translation gives CAISGTTGTGGNNSPLHF. The chain has TRBV10-3 and TRBJ1-6; 11 bases match TRBD1. From germline, CDR1 is ENHRY and CDR2 SYGVKD. The V gene end was trimmed by 4 bases and the J gene end by 5 bases; junction bases not matched to a gene: 10. The CDR3 totals 18 residues.

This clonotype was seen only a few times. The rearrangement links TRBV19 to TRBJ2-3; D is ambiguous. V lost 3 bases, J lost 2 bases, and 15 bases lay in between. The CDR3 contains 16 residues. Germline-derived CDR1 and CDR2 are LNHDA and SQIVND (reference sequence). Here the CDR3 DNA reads TGTGCCAGTAGTATCCGTCTAGGAACGTTCACAGATACGCAGTATTTT. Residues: CASSIRLGTFTDTQYF.

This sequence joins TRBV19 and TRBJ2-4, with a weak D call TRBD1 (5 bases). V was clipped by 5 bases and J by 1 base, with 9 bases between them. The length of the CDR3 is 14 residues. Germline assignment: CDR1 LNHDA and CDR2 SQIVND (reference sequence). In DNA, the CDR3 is TGTGCCAGTAGTGACCCAGGGGCCAAAAACATTCAGTACTTC. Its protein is CASSDPGAKNIQYF.

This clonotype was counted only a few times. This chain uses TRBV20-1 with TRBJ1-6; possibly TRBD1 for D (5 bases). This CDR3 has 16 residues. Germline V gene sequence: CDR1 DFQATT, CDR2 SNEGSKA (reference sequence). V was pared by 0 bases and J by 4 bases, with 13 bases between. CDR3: CSARDVQGLYNSPLHF. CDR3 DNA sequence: TGCAGTGCTAGAGATGTTCAGGGCCTTTATAATTCACCCCTCCACTTT.

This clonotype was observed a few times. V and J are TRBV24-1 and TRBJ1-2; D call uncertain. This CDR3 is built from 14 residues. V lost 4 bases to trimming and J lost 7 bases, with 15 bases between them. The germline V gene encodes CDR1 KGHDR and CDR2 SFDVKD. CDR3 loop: CATSDIDGRLGYTF. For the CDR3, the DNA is TGTGCCACCAGTGACATAGACGGACGTCTTGGCTACACCTTC.

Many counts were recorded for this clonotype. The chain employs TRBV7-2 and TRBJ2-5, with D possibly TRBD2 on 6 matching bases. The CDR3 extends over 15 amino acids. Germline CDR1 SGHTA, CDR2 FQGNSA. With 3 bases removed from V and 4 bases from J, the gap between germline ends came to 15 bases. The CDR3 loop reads CASSLGGEAGETQYF. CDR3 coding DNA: TGTGCCAGCAGCTTGGGCGGGGAGGCAGGAGAGACCCAGTACTTC.

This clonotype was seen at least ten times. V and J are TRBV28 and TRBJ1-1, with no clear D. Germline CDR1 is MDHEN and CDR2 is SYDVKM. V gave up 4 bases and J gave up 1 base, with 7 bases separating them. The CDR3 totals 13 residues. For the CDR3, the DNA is TGTGCCAGCAGTTCCCCACAGAACACTGAAGCTTTCTTT. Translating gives CASSSPQNTEAFF.

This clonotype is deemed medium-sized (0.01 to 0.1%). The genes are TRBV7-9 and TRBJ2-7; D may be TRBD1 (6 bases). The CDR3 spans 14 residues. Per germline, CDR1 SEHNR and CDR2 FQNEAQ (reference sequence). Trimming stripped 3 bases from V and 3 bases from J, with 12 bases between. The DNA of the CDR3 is TGTGCCAGCAGCTTGACAGGAGTGAACTACGAGCAGTACTTC. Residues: CASSLTGVNYEQYF.

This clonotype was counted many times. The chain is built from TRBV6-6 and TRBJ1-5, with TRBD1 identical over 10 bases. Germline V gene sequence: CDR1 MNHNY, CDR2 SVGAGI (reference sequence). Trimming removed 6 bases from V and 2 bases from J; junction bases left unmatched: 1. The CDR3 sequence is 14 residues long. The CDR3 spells CASRGTGGNQPQHF. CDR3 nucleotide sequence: TGTGCCAGCAGGGGGACAGGGGGCAATCAGCCCCAGCATTTT.

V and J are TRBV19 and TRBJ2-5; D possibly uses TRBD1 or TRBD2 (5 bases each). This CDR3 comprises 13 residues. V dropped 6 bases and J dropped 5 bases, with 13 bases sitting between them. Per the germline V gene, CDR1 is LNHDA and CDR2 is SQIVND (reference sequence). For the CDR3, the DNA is TGTGCCAGTAGGAAGGGGAGTGTGGAGACCCAGTACTTC. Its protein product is CASRKGSVETQYF.

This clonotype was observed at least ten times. DNA of the CDR3: TGCAGTGCTAGAGATGAGAGGAGTACCTCCTACAATGAGCAGTTCTTC. Translated: CSARDERSTSYNEQFF. This chain joins TRBV20-1 and TRBJ2-1; no clear D gene. The CDR3 sequence is 16 residues long. Between the trimmed V and J ends, which lost 0 bases and 0 bases, there was a span of 12 bases. The germline V gene has CDR1 DFQATT and CDR2 SNEGSKA (reference sequence).

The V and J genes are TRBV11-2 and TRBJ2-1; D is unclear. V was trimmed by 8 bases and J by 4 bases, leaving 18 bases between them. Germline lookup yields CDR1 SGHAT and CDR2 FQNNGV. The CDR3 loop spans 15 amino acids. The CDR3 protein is CASHRRLRGYNEQFF. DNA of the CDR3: TGTGCCAGCCACCGCCGGCTAAGAGGATACAATGAGCAGTTCTTC.

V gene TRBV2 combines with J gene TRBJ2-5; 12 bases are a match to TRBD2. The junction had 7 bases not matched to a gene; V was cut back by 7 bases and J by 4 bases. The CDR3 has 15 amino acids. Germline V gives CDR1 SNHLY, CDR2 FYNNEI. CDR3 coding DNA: TGTGCCAGCACTGTGACTAGCGGGAGAGGAGAGACCCAGTACTTC. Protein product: CASTVTSGRGETQYF.

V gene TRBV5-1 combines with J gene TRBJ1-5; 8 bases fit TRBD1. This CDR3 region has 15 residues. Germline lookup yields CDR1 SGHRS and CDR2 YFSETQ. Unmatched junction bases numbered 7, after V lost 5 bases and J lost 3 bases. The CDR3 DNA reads TGCGCCAGCAGGGAAGGACAGGGCCCCAATCAGCCCCAGCATTTT. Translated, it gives CASREGQGPNQPQHF. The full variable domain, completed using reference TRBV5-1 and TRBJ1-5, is KAGVTQTPRYLIKTRGQQVTLSCSPISGHRSVSWYQQTPGQGLQFLFEYFSETQRNKGNFPGRFSGRQFSNSRSEMNVSTLELGDSALYLCASREGQGPNQPQHFGDGTRLSIL.

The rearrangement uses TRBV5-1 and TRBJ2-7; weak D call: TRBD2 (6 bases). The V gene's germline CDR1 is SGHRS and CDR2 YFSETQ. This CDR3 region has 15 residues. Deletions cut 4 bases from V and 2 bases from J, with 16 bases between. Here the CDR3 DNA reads TGCGCCAGCAGCCCCATTTGGGACTCACCCTACGAGCAGTACTTC. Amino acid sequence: CASSPIWDSPYEQYF. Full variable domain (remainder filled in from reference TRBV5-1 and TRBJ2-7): KAGVTQTPRYLIKTRGQQVTLSCSPISGHRSVSWYQQTPGQGLQFLFEYFSETQRNKGNFPGRFSGRQFSNSRSEMNVSTLELGDSALYLCASSPIWDSPYEQYFGPGTRLTVT.

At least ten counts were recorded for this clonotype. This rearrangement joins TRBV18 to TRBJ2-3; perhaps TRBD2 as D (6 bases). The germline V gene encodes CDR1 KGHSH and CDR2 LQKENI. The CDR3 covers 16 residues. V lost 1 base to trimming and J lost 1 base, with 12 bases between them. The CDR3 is CASSPLSGARTDTQYF. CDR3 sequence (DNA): TGTGCCAGCTCACCACTTAGCGGAGCCCGCACAGATACGCAGTATTTT.

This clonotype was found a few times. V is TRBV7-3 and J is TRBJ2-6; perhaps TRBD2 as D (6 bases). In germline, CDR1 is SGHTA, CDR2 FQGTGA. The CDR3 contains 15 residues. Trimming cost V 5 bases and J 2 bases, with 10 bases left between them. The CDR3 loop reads CASSRDSAGANVLTF. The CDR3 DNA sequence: TGTGCCAGCAGCCGGGACTCAGCTGGGGCCAACGTCCTGACTTTC.

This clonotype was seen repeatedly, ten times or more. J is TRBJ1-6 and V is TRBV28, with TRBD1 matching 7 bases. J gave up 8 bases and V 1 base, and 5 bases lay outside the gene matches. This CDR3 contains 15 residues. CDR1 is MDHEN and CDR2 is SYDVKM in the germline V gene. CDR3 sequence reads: CASSLYRQGYSPLHF. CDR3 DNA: TGTGCCAGCAGTTTATACCGACAGGGTTATTCACCCCTCCACTTT. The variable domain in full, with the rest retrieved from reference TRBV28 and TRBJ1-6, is DVKVTQSSRYLVKRTGEKVFLECVQDMDHENMFWYRQDPGLGLRLIYFSYDVKMKEKGDIPEGYSVSREKKERFSLILESASTNQTSMYLCASSLYRQGYSPLHFGNGTRLTVT.

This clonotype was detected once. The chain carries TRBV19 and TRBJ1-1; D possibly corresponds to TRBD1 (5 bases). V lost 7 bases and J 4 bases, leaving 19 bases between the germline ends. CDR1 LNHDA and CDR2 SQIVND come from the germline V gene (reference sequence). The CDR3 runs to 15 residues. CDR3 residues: CASTSSEGRVTEAFF. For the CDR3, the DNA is TGTGCCAGTACCTCTAGTGAGGGGCGAGTCACTGAAGCTTTCTTT.

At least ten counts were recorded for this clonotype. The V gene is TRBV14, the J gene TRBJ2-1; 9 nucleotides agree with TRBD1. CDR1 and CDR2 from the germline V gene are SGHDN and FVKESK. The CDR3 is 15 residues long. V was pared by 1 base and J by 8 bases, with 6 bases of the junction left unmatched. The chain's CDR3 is CASSQAGQGFYEQFF. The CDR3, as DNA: TGTGCCAGCAGCCAAGCGGGACAGGGATTCTATGAGCAGTTCTTC. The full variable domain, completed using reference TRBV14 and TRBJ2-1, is EAGVTQFPSHSVIEKGQTVTLRCDPISGHDNLYWYRRVMGKEIKFLLHFVKESKQDESGMPNNRFLAERTGGTYSTLKVQPAELEDSGVYFCASSQAGQGFYEQFFGPGTRLTVL.

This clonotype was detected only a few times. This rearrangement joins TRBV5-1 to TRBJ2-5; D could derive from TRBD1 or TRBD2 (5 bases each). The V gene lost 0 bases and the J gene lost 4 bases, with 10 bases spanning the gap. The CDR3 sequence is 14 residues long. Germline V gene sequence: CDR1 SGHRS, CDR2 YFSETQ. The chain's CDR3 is CASSLVGVGETQYF. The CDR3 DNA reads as TGCGCCAGCAGCTTGGTGGGGGTAGGAGAGACCCAGTACTTC.

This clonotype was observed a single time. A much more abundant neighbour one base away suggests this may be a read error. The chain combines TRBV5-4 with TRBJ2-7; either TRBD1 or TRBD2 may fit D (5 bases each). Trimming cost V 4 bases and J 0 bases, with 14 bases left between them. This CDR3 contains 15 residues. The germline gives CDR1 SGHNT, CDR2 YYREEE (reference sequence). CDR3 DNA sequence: TGTGCCAGCAGCAAGGGACCGATGAGCTCCTACGAGCAGTACGTC. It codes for CASSKGPMSSYEQYV.